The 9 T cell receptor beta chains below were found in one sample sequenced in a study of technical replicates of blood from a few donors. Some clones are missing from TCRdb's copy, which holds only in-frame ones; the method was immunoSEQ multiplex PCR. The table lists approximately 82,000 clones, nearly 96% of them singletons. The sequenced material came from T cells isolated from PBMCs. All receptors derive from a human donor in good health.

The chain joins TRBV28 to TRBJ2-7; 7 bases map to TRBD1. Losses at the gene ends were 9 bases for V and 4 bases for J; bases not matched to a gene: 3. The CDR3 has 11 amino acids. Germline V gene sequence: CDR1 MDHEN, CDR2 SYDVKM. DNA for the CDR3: TGTGCCAGTATGGGACAGTACGAGCAGTACTTC. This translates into CASMGQYEQYF.

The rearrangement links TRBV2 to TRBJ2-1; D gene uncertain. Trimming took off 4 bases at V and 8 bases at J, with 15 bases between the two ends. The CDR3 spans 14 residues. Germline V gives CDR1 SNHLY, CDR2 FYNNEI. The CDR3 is CASSVHLRGDEQFF. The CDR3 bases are TGTGCCAGCAGTGTACACCTACGCGGAGATGAGCAGTTCTTC. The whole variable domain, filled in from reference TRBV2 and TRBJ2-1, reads EPEVTQTPSHQVTQMGQEVILRCVPISNHLYFYWYRQILGQKVEFLVSFYNNEISEKSEIFDDQFSVERPDGSNFTLKIRSTKLEDSAMYFCASSVHLRGDEQFFGPGTRLTVL.

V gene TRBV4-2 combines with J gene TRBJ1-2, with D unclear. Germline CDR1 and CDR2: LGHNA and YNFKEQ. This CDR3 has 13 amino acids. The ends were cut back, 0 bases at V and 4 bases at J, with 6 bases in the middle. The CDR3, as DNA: TGTGCCAGCAGCCAAGATCCAGGCTATGGCTACACCTTC. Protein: CASSQDPGYGYTF.

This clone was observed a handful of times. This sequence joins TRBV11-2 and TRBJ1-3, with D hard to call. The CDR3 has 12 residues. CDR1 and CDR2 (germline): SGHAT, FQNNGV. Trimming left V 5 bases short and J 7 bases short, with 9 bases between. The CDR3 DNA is TGTGCCAGCAGCCCCCAGCGCAACACCATATATTTT. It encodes CASSPQRNTIYF.

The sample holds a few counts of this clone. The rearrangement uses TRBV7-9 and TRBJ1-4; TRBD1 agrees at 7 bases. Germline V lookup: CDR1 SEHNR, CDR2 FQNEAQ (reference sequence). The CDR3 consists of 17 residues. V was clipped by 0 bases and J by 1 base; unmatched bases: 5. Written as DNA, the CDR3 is TGTGCCAGCAGCTTAGCGACAGGGAGGCGAACTAATGAAAAACTGTTTTTT. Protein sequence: CASSLATGRRTNEKLFF.

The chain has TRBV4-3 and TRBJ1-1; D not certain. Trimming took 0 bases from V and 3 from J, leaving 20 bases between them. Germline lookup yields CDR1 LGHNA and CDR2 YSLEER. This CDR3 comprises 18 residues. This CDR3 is CASSQERHGGEGHTEAFF. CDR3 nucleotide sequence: TGCGCCAGCAGCCAAGAGAGGCATGGCGGGGAGGGTCACACTGAAGCTTTCTTT.

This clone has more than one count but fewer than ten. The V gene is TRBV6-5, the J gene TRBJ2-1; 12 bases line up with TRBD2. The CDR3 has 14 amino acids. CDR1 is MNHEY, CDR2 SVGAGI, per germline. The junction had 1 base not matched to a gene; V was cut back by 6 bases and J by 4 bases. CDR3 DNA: TGTGCCAGCAGCCTAGCGGGAGGGTACAATGAGCAGTTCTTC. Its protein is CASSLAGGYNEQFF.

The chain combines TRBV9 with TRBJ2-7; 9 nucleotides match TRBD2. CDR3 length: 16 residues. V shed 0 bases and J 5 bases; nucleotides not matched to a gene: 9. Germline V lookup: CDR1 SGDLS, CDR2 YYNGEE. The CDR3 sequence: CASSVDLVAGAHEQYF. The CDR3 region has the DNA TGTGCCAGCAGCGTAGATTTGGTAGCGGGAGCCCACGAGCAGTACTTC.

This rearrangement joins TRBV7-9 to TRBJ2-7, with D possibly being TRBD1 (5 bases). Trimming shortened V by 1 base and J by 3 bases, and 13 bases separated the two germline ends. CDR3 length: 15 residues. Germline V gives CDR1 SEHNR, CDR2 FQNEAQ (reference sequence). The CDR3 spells CASSLDFLQGYEQYF. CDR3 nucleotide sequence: TGTGCCAGCAGCTTAGACTTTCTGCAGGGCTACGAGCAGTACTTC.